Sequencing of this T cell receptor (beta chain) was carried out in a study of shared clonotypes between healthy human individuals. The CDR3 has 15 residues. Trimming removed 4 bases at V and 9 bases at J, with 19 bases between. Germline V lookup: CDR1 SNHLY, CDR2 FYNNEI. Study results and limitations: Blood was the only sampled material, and tissue repertoires likely differ.

Only in-frame clones appear in the TCRdb table, and some are missing; sequencing was by immunoSEQ multiplex PCR. The sample comprises some 1.5 million clones, around 98% of which are singletons, and around 0.47% rests with the top ten. For this clone: Its antigen is not identified.

The TCR was taken from a man aged 30-40 years in good health. This chain joins TRBV2 and TRBJ2-1; D is unresolved. Sample: naive CD4+ T cells sorted from blood. Subset of the sample: CD45RA+ positively selected. CDR3 residues: CASSAPGILGSEQFF. The CDR3 nucleotides are TGTGCCAGCAGTGCGCCGGGCATTCTGGGAAGTGAGCAGTTCTTC.